These T cell receptor beta chains were read from a single sample in a study of low-dose radiotherapy and immunotherapy resistance in tumors. TCRdb itself ran the reads through MiXCR, one entry per CDR3 protein. This table has 80,000 or so distinct CDR3 sequences, 17% appearing once. Specimen: PBMCs, collected after low-dose radiotherapy plus immunotherapy. These receptors were taken from a male donor with prostate cancer. Each CDR3 is given with its conserved first and last residue. A D gene is named only where the DNA matches it firmly. Not all rows give a size; the values are once, few, many and, for expanded clones, a class.

d_gene	abundance	v_gene	j_gene	CDR3aa	CDR3nt
NA	many	TRBV7-2	TRBJ1-3	CASSSNRGSGNTIYF	TGTGCCAGCAGCTCTAATAGGGGATCAGGAAACACCATATATTTT
NA	many	TRBV19	TRBJ2-7	CASEPGTSFGEQYF	TGTGCCAGTGAACCAGGGACATCCTTCGGCGAGCAGTACTTC
NA	many	TRBV19	TRBJ1-6	CASSGRTENNSPLHF	TGTGCCAGTAGTGGACGGACGGAAAATAATTCACCCCTCCACTTT
NA	many	TRBV5-1	TRBJ2-2	CASSDLQGSGELFF	TGCGCCAGCAGCGATCTTCAGGGGTCCGGGGAGCTGTTTTTT
NA	many	TRBV18	TRBJ2-5	CASSPTQETQYF	TGTGCCAGCTCACCGACCCAAGAGACCCAGTACTTC
NA	many	TRBV3-1	TRBJ2-1	CASSPQIRAGYNEQFF	TGTGCCAGCAGCCCACAGATCCGGGCCGGATACAATGAGCAGTTCTTC
NA	many	TRBV13	TRBJ2-1	CASSSGTSRGNEQFF	TGTGCCAGCAGCTCTGGGACTTCTAGGGGCAATGAGCAGTTCTTC
TRBD1	NA	TRBV6-6	TRBJ2-7	CASSPPGQGVTYEQYF	TGTGCCAGCAGCCCCCCCGGACAGGGGGTTACCTACGAGCAGTACTTC
NA	many	TRBV4-1	TRBJ1-5	CASSLDANSNQPQHF	TGCGCCAGCAGCTTGGACGCAAATAGCAATCAGCCCCAGCATTTT
NA	many	TRBV7-8	TRBJ1-4	CASSLLGTATNEKLFF	TGTGCCAGCAGCTTATTGGGGACTGCAACTAATGAAAAACTGTTTTTT
NA	many	TRBV29-1	TRBJ2-7	CSVQKTGYEQYF	TGCAGCGTACAAAAAACGGGGTACGAGCAGTACTTC
NA	many	TRBV24-1	TRBJ2-2	CATSDLQGGTGELFF	TGTGCCACCAGTGATTTGCAAGGGGGCACCGGGGAGCTGTTTTTT
NA	medium-sized	TRBV21-1	TRBJ2-7	CASSSPPSSYEQYF	TGTGCCAGCAGCAGCCCACCTAGCTCCTACGAGCAGTACTTC
NA	many	TRBV4-1	TRBJ2-1	CASRGGSAYEQFF	TGCGCCAGCAGAGGAGGGTCGGCGTATGAGCAGTTCTTC
TRBD1	many	TRBV3-1	TRBJ2-7	CASSLNPGQGAVEQYF	TGTGCCAGCAGCCTTAATCCGGGACAGGGGGCCGTCGAGCAGTACTTC
NA	many	TRBV5-1	TRBJ2-5	CASSLNSAEETQYF	TGCGCCAGCAGCTTGAACAGCGCTGAGGAGACCCAGTACTTC
NA	once	TRBV6-2/TRBV6-3	TRBJ2-7	CASRARDRTYEQYF	TGTGCCAGCCGAGCGCGGGACCGAACCTACGAGCAGTACTTC
NA	NA	TRBV19	TRBJ2-3	CASSMWGDTQYF	TGTGCCAGTAGTATGTGGGGGGATACGCAGTATTTT
TRBD2	NA	TRBV10-3	TRBJ2-3	CAISETTRTSGRAGGTDTQYF	TGTGCCATCAGTGAGACAACACGGACTAGCGGGAGAGCCGGGGGCACAGATACGCAGTATTTT
NA	many	TRBV3-1	TRBJ2-5	CASSQGRGPRGF	TGTGCCAGCAGCCAAGGCCGAGGGCCCAGGGGCTTC
TRBD2	many	TRBV28	TRBJ2-7	CASSRPLAGVDEQYF	TGTGCCAGCAGCCGGCCGCTAGCGGGAGTGGACGAGCAGTACTTC
NA	few	TRBV5-1	TRBJ2-2	CASSLKGQSTGELFF	TGCGCCAGCAGCTTGAAAGGACAGAGTACCGGGGAGCTGTTTTTT
TRBD1	many	TRBV10-3	TRBJ2-7	CAISNGQGNEQYF	TGTGCCATCAGTAACGGACAGGGAAACGAGCAGTACTTC
NA	few	TRBV7-2	TRBJ2-2	CASSYSQGTGELFF	TGTGCCAGCAGCTATTCTCAGGGTACCGGGGAGCTGTTTTTT
NA	many	TRBV20-1	TRBJ2-7	CSARPVSGSYEQYF	TGCAGTGCTAGGCCGGTGAGCGGCTCCTACGAGCAGTACTTC
TRBD2	many	TRBV7-2	TRBJ2-3	CASSLDSAGGRDTQYF	TGTGCCAGCAGCCTAGACTCAGCGGGAGGGAGAGATACGCAGTATTTT
TRBD2	many	TRBV20-1	TRBJ2-5	CSAIGTSGSIETQYF	TGCAGTGCAATAGGGACTAGCGGGAGTATAGAGACCCAGTACTTC
NA	NA	TRBV27	TRBJ2-7	CASRVAYGGPSKQYF	TGTGCCAGCAGGGTGGCCTATGGGGGGCCATCCAAGCAGTACTTC
NA	many	TRBV20-1	TRBJ1-5	CSAVEAGDNQPQHF	TGCAGTGCTGTAGAGGCGGGGGACAATCAGCCCCAGCATTTT
TRBD1	many	TRBV28	TRBJ2-7	CASSLPTGPYEQYF	TGTGCCAGCAGTTTACCGACAGGGCCCTACGAGCAGTACTTC
TRBD1	NA	TRBV18	TRBJ1-1	CASSPDTGGTEAFF	TGTGCCAGCTCGCCCGATACAGGGGGCACTGAAGCTTTCTTT
TRBD1	many	TRBV6-2/TRBV6-3	TRBJ1-5	CASRKHQGADNQPQHF	TGTGCCAGCAGGAAACATCAGGGGGCAGACAATCAGCCCCAGCATTTT
TRBD2	few	TRBV5-4	TRBJ2-5	CASSSIAGMETQYF	TGTGCCAGCAGCTCAATAGCGGGAATGGAGACCCAGTACTTC
TRBD2	many	TRBV7-8	TRBJ2-7	CASSSSGSIAYEQYF	TGTGCCAGCAGCAGTAGCGGGAGTATCGCCTACGAGCAGTACTTC
NA	many	TRBV9	TRBJ2-7	CASSVEVGTYEQYF	TGTGCCAGCAGCGTAGAGGTAGGGACCTACGAGCAGTACTTC